The following is a TCR beta chain sequence with its context. What it binds is unknown. This record comes from a study of T cell responses to AZD1222 COVID-19 vaccine. Study-wide findings and caveats: Among spike-specific TCRs, nearly half reportedly target unmutated variant regions. Baseline seropositivity characterized only a handful of AZD1222 recipients. Elevations in Spike-specific TCR breadth and depth followed administration of two AZD1222 doses.

The data were produced by immunoSEQ multiplex PCR, yet TCRdb's version contains in-frame clones alone and is incomplete. The sample has roughly 80,000 clones; approximately 87% are singletons. In germline, CDR1 is SGHRS, CDR2 YFSETQ. The V gene lost 0 bases and the J gene lost 3 bases, with 16 bases spanning the gap. The CDR3 has 16 amino acids. Sequencing used peripheral blood, obtained 28 days after the second AZD1222 dose. This clonotype was obtained from an adult who received the AZD1222 COVID-19 vaccine. The chain couples TRBV5-1 to TRBJ2-7, with D perhaps being TRBD1 or TRBD2 (5 bases each). CDR3 nucleotide sequence: TGCGCCAGCAGCTTGGCCGGGGCAGGCCAGGTCTACGAGCAGTACTTC. Its protein is CASSLAGAGQVYEQYF.